Following are 21 T cell receptor beta chains from one sample sequenced in a study of blood T cell repertoires in COVID-19. Only in-frame clones appear in the TCRdb table, and some are missing; sequencing was by immunoSEQ multiplex PCR. The sample yields 250,000 to 300,000 clones, 70% to 90% seen once. Specimen: peripheral blood. The receptors shown here come from a young woman with acute or convalescent COVID-19.

This chain joins TRBV27 and TRBJ2-1; the match to TRBD2 covers 7 bases. Germline V gives CDR1 MNHEY, CDR2 SMNVEV (reference sequence). The CDR3 has 14 amino acids. Germline trimming cut 2 bases from V and 4 bases from J; bases unmatched to any gene: 2. CDR3 amino acids: CASSLAGVYNEQFF. Here the CDR3 DNA reads TGTGCCAGCAGTTTAGCGGGAGTGTACAATGAGCAGTTCTTC.

The CDR3 protein is CAWGTGPLGSETQYF. The CDR3 region has the DNA TGTGCCTGGGGGACAGGTCCCCTCGGTTCGGAGACCCAGTACTTC. V gene TRBV30 combines with J gene TRBJ2-5; 8 bases map to TRBD1. The CDR3 has 15 amino acids. Germline V CDR1 and CDR2: GTSNPN, SVGIG (reference sequence). Unmatched junction bases numbered 13, after V lost 5 bases and J lost 5 bases.

This clone was seen at least ten times. This chain connects TRBV11-2 to TRBJ2-7, with 8 bases fitting TRBD1. Per germline, CDR1 SGHAT and CDR2 FQNNGV. This CDR3 has 15 amino acids. Germline trimming cut 5 bases from V and 0 bases from J; bases unmatched to any gene: 6. CDR3 nucleotide sequence: TGTGCCAGCAGCCCCGGGACAGGAAGCTCCTACGAGCAGTACTTC. Protein: CASSPGTGSSYEQYF.

The chain links TRBV7-9 to TRBJ1-4, with 9 bases matching TRBD1. There are 17 residues in the CDR3. CDR1 and CDR2 (germline): SEHNR, FQNEAQ (reference sequence). The V and J ends lost 5 bases and 7 bases, in that order; junction bases with no gene match: 14. CDR3 nucleotides: TGTGCCAGCAGCCAACTAATCAACAGGGGGCTGGGTGAAAAACTGTTTTTT. This encodes CASSQLINRGLGEKLFF.

The chain has TRBV5-1 and TRBJ1-4; D may be TRBD1 (6 bases). Per germline, CDR1 SGHRS and CDR2 YFSETQ. Trimming shortened V by 0 bases and J by 3 bases, and 15 bases separated the two germline ends. The CDR3 covers 17 residues. CDR3 sequence reads: CASSLGDIQSPNEKLFF. The CDR3 region has the DNA TGCGCCAGCAGCTTGGGGGACATACAGTCGCCTAATGAAAAACTGTTTTTT.

The V and J genes are TRBV6-4 and TRBJ2-2; TRBD2 might be the D (6 bases). The CDR3 contains 13 residues. The V end lost 8 bases, the J end lost 8 bases, and 15 bases lay between the germline ends. Germline V gene data show CDR1 as MRHNA and CDR2 as SNTAGT. In DNA form, the CDR3 reads TGTGCCAGCTGGGCGGGAAAGTTGGGGGAGCTGTTTTTT. Its protein product is CASWAGKLGELFF.

This chain uses TRBV10-2 with TRBJ1-5; D is ambiguous. CDR1 is WSHSY, CDR2 SAAADI, per germline. The CDR3 has 16 residues. V lost 0 bases to trimming and J lost 2 bases, with 11 bases between them. DNA of the CDR3: TGCGCCAGCAGTGAGTCTGTGGGCTTTGGCAATCAGCCCCAGCATTTT. Its protein product is CASSESVGFGNQPQHF.

As for this clone: Within the sample, other DNA sequences also encode this same CDR3. The chain combines TRBV18 with TRBJ1-5; weak D call: TRBD1 (5 bases). The CDR3 runs to 14 residues. Looked up from germline, CDR1 is KGHSH and CDR2 is LQKENI. Trimming shortened V by 3 bases and J by 4 bases, and 10 bases separated the two germline ends. As DNA, the CDR3 is TGTGCCAGCTCACCCGACAGTGGGAATCAGCCCCAGCATTTT. It codes for CASSPDSGNQPQHF.

This clone was picked up a small number of times. The chain is built from TRBV11-2 and TRBJ2-1, with D maybe TRBD1 (5 bases). Germline V lookup: CDR1 SGHAT, CDR2 FQNNGV. CDR3 length: 17 amino acids. V was trimmed by 6 bases and J by 3 bases, leaving 21 bases between them. The CDR3 region has the DNA TGTGCCAGCAGGGCCGCCCAGGGATTTCACTACTACAATGAGCAGTTCTTC. Encoded protein: CASRAAQGFHYYNEQFF.

V is TRBV10-3 and J is TRBJ2-3; D perhaps matches TRBD1 (6 bases). There are 14 residues in the CDR3. The ends were cut back, 7 bases at V and 0 bases at J, with 11 bases in the middle. In germline, CDR1 is ENHRY, CDR2 SYGVKD. The DNA for the CDR3 is TGTGCCATCACTCACGACAGGAGCACAGATACGCAGTATTTT. This codes for CAITHDRSTDTQYF.

This clone has only a few counts. The chain uses TRBV4-3 and TRBJ1-4; the match to TRBD1 covers 10 bases. CDR3 length: 15 amino acids. Germline V gene sequence: CDR1 LGHNA, CDR2 YSLEER. J gave up 5 bases and V 5 bases, and 5 bases lay outside the gene matches. In nucleotides, the CDR3 is TGCGCCAGCAGCTCGTCGGGACAGGGGAATGAAAAACTGTTTTTT. This codes for CASSSSGQGNEKLFF.

The rearrangement uses TRBV7-9 and TRBJ1-1; no firm D call. Trimming took off 5 bases at V and 3 bases at J, with 10 bases between the two ends. The CDR3 totals 13 residues. Per germline, CDR1 SEHNR and CDR2 FQNEAQ (reference sequence). The CDR3 sequence: CASSLGEYTEAFF. The CDR3 DNA follows: TGTGCCAGCAGCCTCGGAGAGTACACTGAAGCTTTCTTT.

V gene TRBV29-1 combines with J gene TRBJ1-2, with TRBD1 identical over 7 bases. CDR1 is SQVTM, CDR2 ANQGSEA, per germline. The ends lost 0 bases at V and 5 bases at J; junction bases unmatched: 6. The CDR3 loop spans 14 amino acids. The CDR3 DNA reads as TGCAGCGTTGAAGAAGGGGACAGATATTATGGCTACACCTTC. This encodes CSVEEGDRYYGYTF.

The chain is built from TRBV27 and TRBJ1-6, with 7 bases matching TRBD1. CDR1 MNHEY and CDR2 SMNVEV come from the germline V gene (reference sequence). J was trimmed by 4 bases and V by 8 bases; bases with no gene match: 5. The CDR3 contains 14 residues. CDR3 loop: CASRTQGYNSPLHF. As DNA, the CDR3 is TGTGCCAGCCGAACACAGGGGTATAATTCACCCCTCCACTTT.

The rearrangement joins TRBV5-6 to TRBJ2-7; perhaps TRBD1 as D (6 bases). Germline V gene lookup returns CDR1 SGHDT and CDR2 YYEEEE. Trimming took off 4 bases at V and 2 bases at J, with 16 bases between the two ends. This CDR3 spans 15 amino acids. The CDR3 coding sequence is TGTGCCAGCAGCCTACTACAGGGTAGTCCCTACGAGCAGTACTTC. It codes for CASSLLQGSPYEQYF.

The V gene is TRBV19, the J gene TRBJ2-7; 7 positions match TRBD2. Germline CDR1 is LNHDA and CDR2 is SQIVND (reference sequence). V shed 5 bases, J shed 2 bases, and the junction held 9 bases outside the gene matches. The CDR3 has 15 residues. The CDR3 coding sequence is TGTGCCAGTAGTTTGAAGCGGGGATCCCCCTACGAGCAGTACTTC. Translating it yields CASSLKRGSPYEQYF.

This chain joins TRBV10-3 and TRBJ2-2; possible D gene TRBD1, 5 bases. V gave up 9 bases and J gave up 6 bases, with 8 bases separating them. The CDR3 runs 11 residues. The germline V gene encodes CDR1 ENHRY and CDR2 SYGVKD. The CDR3 sequence is CAIQGSGELFF. CDR3 nucleotides: TGTGCCATTCAGGGATCCGGGGAGCTGTTTTTT.

The rearrangement uses TRBV19 and TRBJ1-2, with D unclear. V was clipped by 5 bases and J by 2 bases, with 12 bases between them. Looked up from germline, CDR1 is LNHDA and CDR2 is SQIVND (reference sequence). This CDR3 region has 14 residues. CDR3: CASSSRSQNYGYTF. CDR3 DNA sequence: TGTGCCAGTAGTTCTCGGAGTCAAAACTATGGCTACACCTTC.

The V and J genes are TRBV12-5 and TRBJ2-1; TRBD2 matches 11 bases. The germline V gene has CDR1 LGHNT and CDR2 FRNRAP. The V and J ends lost 6 bases and 8 bases, in that order; junction bases with no gene match: 6. The CDR3 is made up of 14 amino acids. DNA for the CDR3: TGTGCTAGTGGACCTACTAGCGGGAGCGATGAGCAGTTCTTC. Translation gives CASGPTSGSDEQFF.

This clone was detected only once. This chain uses TRBV19 with TRBJ2-1, with D tentatively TRBD2 (5 bases). Germline V gene lookup returns CDR1 LNHDA and CDR2 SQIVND (reference sequence). V was cut by 6 bases and J by 6 bases, with 15 bases left in between. This CDR3 spans 14 amino acids. CDR3 DNA: TGTGCCAGTAGCCACCGGGGAGCTTTCAATGAGCAGTTCTTC. Translating it yields CASSHRGAFNEQFF.

The rearrangement uses TRBV29-1 and TRBJ2-3; the match to TRBD2 covers 10 bases. The CDR3 extends over 16 amino acids. V lost 4 bases to trimming and J lost 0 bases; unmatched junction nucleotides: 7. CDR1 and CDR2 from the germline V gene are SQVTM and ANQGSEA. CDR3 DNA: TGCAGCGTTGCCGGTAGCGGGAGGCTGAGCACAGATACGCAGTATTTT. It encodes CSVAGSGRLSTDTQYF.